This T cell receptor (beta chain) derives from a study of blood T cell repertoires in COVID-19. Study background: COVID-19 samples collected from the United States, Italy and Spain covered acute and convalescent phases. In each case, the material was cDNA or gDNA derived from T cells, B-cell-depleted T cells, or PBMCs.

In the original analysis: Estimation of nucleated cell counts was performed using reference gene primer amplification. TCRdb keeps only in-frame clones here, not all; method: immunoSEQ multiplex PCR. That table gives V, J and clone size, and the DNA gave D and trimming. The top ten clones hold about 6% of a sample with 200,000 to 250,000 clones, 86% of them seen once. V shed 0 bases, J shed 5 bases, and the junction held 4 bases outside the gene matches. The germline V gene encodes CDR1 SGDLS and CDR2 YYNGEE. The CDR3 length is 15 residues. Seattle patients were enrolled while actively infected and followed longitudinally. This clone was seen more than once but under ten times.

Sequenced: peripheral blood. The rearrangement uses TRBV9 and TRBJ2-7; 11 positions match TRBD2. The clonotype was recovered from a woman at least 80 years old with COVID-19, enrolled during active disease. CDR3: CASSVVAGGRNEQYF. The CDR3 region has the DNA TGTGCCAGCAGCGTAGTAGCGGGGGGGCGTAACGAGCAGTACTTC.